This T cell receptor beta chain was observed in a study of T-cell reconstitution after alpha-beta-depleted transplantation in children. This clonotype has only a few counts. The library targeted TCRbeta and was prepared with unique molecular identifiers. TCRdb processed the PCR reads anew with MiXCR; each CDR3 protein has one entry. This table holds some 490,000 distinct CDR3 sequences, under 15% found once. V shed 6 bases and J shed 8 bases, with 15 bases lying between them. Germline V gene data show CDR1 as SQVTM and CDR2 as ANQGSEA. CDR3 length equals 12 residues. The clonotype comes from a human donor who donated a stem cell graft to a child with combined immunodeficiency. The sample was PBMCs from the stem cell graft donor, taken from the stem cell graft. V and J are TRBV29-1 and TRBJ2-3; perhaps TRBD1 as D (5 bases). In DNA form, the CDR3 reads TGCAGCGTAGTCCCTGGGGCAGGTACGCAGTATTTT. Its protein product is CSVVPGAGTQYF.